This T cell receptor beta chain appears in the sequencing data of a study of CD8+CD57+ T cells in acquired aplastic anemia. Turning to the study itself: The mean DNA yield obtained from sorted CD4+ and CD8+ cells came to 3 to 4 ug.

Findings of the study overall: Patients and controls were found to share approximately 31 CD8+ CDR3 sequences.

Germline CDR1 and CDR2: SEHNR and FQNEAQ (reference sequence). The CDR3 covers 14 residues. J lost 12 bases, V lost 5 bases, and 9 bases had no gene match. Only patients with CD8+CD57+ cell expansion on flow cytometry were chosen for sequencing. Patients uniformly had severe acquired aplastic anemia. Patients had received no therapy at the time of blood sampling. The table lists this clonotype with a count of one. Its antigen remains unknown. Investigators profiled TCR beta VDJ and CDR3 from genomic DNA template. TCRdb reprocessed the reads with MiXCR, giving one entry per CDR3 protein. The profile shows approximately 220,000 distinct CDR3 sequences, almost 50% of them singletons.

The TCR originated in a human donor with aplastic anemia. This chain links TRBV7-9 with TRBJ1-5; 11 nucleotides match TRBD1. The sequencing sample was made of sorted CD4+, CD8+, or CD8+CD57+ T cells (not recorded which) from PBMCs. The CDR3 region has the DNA TGTGCCAGCAGCCCTGCTGGGGACAGGGGGTACCAGCATTTT. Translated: CASSPAGDRGYQHF.